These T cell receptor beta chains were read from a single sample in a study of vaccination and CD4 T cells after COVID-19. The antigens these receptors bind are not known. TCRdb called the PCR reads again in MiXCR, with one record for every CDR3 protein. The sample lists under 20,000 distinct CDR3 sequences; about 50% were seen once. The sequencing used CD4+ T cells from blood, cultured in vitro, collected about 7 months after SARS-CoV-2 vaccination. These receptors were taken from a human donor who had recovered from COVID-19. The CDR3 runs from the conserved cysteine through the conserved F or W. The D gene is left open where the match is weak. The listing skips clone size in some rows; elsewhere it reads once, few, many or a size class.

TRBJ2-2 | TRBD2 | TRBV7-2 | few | CASSLASGGATGELFF | TGTGCCAGCAGCTTAGCTAGCGGGGGGGCGACCGGGGAGCTGTTTTTT
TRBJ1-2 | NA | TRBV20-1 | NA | CSAQRHSGAPGYTF | TGCAGTGCTCAACGACACTCAGGGGCCCCCGGCTACACCTTC
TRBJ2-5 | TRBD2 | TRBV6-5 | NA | CASSLQGLAGETQYF | TGTGCCAGCAGTTTACAGGGACTAGCGGGAGAGACCCAGTACTTC
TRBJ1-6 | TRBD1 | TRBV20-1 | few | CSAATGGNSPLHF | TGCAGTGCCGCGACAGGGGGTAATTCACCCCTCCACTTT
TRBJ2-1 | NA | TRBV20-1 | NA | CSARDQGGKKNEQFF | TGCAGTGCTAGAGATCAGGGCGGTAAGAAAAATGAGCAGTTCTTC
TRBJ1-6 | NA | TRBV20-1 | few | CSASRSAAGHNSPLHF | TGCAGTGCTAGTAGGTCGGCGGCAGGGCACAATTCACCCCTCCACTTT
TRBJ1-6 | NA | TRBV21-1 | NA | CARNLSGTRYNSPLHF | TGTGCCAGAAACCTCTCCGGGACAAGATATAATTCACCCCTCCACTTT
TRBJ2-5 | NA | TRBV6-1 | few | CASTPWRGIGETQYF | TGTGCCAGCACCCCCTGGCGAGGGATAGGAGAGACCCAGTACTTC
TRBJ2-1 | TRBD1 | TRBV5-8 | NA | CASSATGGGGDEQFF | TGTGCCAGCAGCGCCACAGGGGGCGGAGGGGATGAGCAGTTCTTC
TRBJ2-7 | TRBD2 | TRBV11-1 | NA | CASSRSGGYSYEQYF | TGTGCCAGCAGCCGTAGCGGGGGTTACTCCTACGAGCAGTACTTC